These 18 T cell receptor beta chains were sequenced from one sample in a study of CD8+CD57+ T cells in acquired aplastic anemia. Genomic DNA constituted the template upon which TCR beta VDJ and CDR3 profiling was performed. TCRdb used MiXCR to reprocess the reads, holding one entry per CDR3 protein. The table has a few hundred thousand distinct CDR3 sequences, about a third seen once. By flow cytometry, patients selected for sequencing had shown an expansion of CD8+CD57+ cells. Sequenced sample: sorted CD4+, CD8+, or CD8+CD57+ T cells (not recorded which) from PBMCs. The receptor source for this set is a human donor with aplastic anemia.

In DNA, the CDR3 is TGTGCCAGCAGCCCACGGGGGGAATATAACTATGGCTACACCTTC. It specifies CASSPRGEYNYGYTF. The rearrangement uses TRBV25-1 and TRBJ1-2, with D possibly matching TRBD1 (5 bases). Germline V lookup: CDR1 MGHDK, CDR2 SYGVNS. This CDR3 spans 15 amino acids. Trimming took off 6 bases at V and 1 base at J, with 15 bases between the two ends.

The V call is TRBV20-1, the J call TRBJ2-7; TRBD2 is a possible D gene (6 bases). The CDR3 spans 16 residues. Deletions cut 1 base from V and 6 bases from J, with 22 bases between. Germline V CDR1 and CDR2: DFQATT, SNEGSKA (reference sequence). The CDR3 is CSARGGLTGDSGEQYF. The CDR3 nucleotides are TGCAGTGCTAGAGGGGGTCTGACGGGAGATTCGGGCGAGCAGTACTTC.

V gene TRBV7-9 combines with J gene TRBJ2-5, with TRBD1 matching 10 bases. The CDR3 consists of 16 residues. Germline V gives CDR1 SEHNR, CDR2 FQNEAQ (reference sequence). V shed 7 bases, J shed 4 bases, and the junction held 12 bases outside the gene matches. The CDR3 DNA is TGTGCCAGCACCCCGGGACAGGGGACCCCAAGAGAGACCCAGTACTTC. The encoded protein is CASTPGQGTPRETQYF.

The CDR3, as DNA: TGTGCCAGCAGTGCATTAGGACGGGTAATCGGTGAAGCTTTCTTT. This translates into CASSALGRVIGEAFF. V is TRBV6-1 and J is TRBJ1-1; no reliable D call. Trimming removed 4 bases from V and 7 bases from J, with 19 bases in between. The CDR3 runs 15 residues. The germline CDR1 and CDR2 sequences are MNHNS and SASEGT.

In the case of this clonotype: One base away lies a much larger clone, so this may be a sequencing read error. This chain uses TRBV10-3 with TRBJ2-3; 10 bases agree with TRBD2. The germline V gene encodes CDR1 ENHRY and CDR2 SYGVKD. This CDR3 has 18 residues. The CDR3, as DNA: TGTGCCATCAGTGAGTCAGAGGCTAGCGGGGGCCCTAGAGATACGCGGTATTTT. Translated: CAISESEASGGPRDTRYF.

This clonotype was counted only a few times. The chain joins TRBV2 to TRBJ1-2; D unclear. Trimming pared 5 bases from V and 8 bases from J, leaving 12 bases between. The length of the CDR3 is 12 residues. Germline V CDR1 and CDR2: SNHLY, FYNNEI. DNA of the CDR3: TGTGCCAGCAGTTTCCCAGGCGGAGGCTACACCTTC. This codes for CASSFPGGGYTF.

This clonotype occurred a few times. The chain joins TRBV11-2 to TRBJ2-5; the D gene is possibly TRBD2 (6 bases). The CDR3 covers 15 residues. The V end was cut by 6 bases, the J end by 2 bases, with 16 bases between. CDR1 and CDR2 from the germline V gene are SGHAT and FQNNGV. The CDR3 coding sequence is TGTGCCAGCAGGAGAGCGGGCTCGGGACAAGAGACCCAGTACTTC. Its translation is CASRRAGSGQETQYF.

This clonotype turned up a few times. The CDR3 bases are TGCGCCAGCAGCTTGGTGAGACAAAGTTACACCGGGGAGCTGTTTTTT. It encodes CASSLVRQSYTGELFF. This chain joins TRBV5-1 and TRBJ2-2; D remains unclear. Germline assignment: CDR1 SGHRS and CDR2 YFSETQ. Trimming cost V 0 bases and J 3 bases, with 12 bases left between them. The CDR3 spans 16 residues.

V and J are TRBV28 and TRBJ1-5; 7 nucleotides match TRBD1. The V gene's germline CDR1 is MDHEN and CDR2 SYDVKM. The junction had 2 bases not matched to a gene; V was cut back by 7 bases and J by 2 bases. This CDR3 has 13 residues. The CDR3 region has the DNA TGTGCCAGCACCACAGGGGGCAATCAGCCCCAGCATTTT. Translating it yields CASTTGGNQPQHF.

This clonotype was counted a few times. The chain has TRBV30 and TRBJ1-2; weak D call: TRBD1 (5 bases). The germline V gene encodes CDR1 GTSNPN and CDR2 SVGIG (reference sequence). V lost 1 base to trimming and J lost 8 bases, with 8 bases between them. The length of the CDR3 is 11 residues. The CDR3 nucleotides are TGTGCCTGGAGTGAGACAGCGGGCTACACCTTC. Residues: CAWSETAGYTF. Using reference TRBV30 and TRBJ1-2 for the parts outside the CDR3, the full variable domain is SQTIHQWPATLVQPVGSPLSLECTVEGTSNPNLYWYRQAAGRGLQLLFYSVGIGQISSEVPQNLSASRPQDRQFILSSKKLLLSDSGFYLCAWSETAGYTFGSGTRLTVV.

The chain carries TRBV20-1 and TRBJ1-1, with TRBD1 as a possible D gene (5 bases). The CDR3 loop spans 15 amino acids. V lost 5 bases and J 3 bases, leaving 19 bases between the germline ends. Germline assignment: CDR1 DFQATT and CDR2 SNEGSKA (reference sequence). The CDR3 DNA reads TGCAGTGCTGGGGGGGGAGGGGTAGAGGACACTGAAGCTTTCTTT. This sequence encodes CSAGGGGVEDTEAFF.

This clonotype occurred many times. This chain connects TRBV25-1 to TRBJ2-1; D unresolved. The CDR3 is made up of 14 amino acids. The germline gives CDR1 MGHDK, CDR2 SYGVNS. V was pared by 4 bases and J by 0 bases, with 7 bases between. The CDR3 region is CASSGIGSYNEQFF. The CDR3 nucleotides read TGTGCCAGCAGTGGAATTGGCTCCTACAATGAGCAGTTCTTC. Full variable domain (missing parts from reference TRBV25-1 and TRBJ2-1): EADIYQTPRYLVIGTGKKITLECSQTMGHDKMYWYQQDPGMELHLIHYSYGVNSTEKGDLSSESTVSRIRTEHFPLTLESARPSHTSQYLCASSGIGSYNEQFFGPGTRLTVL.

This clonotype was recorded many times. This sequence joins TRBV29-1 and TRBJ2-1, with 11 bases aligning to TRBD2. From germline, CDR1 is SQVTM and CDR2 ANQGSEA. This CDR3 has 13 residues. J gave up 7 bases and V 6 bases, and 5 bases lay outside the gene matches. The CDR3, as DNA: TGCAGCGTGGACGTAGCGGGAGGGAATGAGCAGTTCTTC. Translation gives CSVDVAGGNEQFF.

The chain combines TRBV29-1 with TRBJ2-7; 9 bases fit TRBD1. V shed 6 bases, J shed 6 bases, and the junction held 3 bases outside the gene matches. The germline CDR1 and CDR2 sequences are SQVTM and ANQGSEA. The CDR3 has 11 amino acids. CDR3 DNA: TGCAGCGTCGGACAGGGGTTCGAGCAGTACTTC. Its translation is CSVGQGFEQYF.

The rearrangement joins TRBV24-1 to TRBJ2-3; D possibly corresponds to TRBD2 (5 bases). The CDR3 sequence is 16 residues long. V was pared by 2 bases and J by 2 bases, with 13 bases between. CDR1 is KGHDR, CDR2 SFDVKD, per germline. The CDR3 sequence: CATSDSVGGHTDTQYF. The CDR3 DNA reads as TGTGCCACCAGTGATTCTGTCGGCGGGCACACAGATACGCAGTATTTT.

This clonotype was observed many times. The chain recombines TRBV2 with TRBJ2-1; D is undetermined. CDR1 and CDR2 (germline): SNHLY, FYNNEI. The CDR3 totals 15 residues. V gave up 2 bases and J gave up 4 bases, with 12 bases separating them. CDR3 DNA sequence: TGTGCCAGCAGTGAATTCACCAGAGGATACAATGAGCAGTTCTTC. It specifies CASSEFTRGYNEQFF.

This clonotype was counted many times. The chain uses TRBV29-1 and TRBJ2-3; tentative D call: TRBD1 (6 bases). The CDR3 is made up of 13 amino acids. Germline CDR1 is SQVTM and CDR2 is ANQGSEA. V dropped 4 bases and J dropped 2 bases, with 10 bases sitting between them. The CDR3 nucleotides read TGCAGCGTTGGGGGGCGCCTCACAGATACGCAGTATTTT. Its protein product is CSVGGRLTDTQYF.

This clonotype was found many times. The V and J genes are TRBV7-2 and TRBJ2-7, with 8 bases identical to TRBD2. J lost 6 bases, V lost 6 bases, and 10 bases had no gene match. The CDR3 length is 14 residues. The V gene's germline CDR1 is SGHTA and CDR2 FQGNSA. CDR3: CASSSFAGGGEQYF. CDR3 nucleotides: TGTGCCAGCAGTTCATTTGCGGGGGGAGGCGAGCAGTACTTC.